The clone carrying this T cell receptor beta chain was detected a few times. The antigen is unknown. Data came from immunoSEQ multiplex PCR; TCRdb stores just in-frame clones and leaves some out. The sample carries around 84,000 clones, 90% to 95% recorded once. The CDR3 sequence is 16 residues long. V was shortened by 2 bases and J by 2 bases, with 13 bases between the two germline ends. Germline loops: CDR1 WNHNN, CDR2 SYGVQD (reference sequence). The data stem from a study of OX40 agonist ivuxolimab in advanced cancers. Study in general: Patients received the agonistic anti-OX40 (CD134) antibody ivuxolimab. General study findings and limits: It was also the case that some nonresponders had low normalized T-cell clonal expansion. On average, CD8+ T cells showed a greater number of expanded clones than CD4+.

This TCR was sampled from an adult with an advanced solid tumor such as melanoma, head and neck, liver or kidney cancer. This material consisted of CD4+ or CD8+ T cells sorted from blood, taken in a trial of the OX40 agonist ivuxolimab. The rearrangement joins TRBV10-1 to TRBJ1-3; TRBD1 might be the D (5 bases). The CDR3 nucleotides read TGCGCCAGCAGTGAGGGGCAGGGAGGCCCTGGAAACACCATATATTTT. It specifies CASSEGQGGPGNTIYF.